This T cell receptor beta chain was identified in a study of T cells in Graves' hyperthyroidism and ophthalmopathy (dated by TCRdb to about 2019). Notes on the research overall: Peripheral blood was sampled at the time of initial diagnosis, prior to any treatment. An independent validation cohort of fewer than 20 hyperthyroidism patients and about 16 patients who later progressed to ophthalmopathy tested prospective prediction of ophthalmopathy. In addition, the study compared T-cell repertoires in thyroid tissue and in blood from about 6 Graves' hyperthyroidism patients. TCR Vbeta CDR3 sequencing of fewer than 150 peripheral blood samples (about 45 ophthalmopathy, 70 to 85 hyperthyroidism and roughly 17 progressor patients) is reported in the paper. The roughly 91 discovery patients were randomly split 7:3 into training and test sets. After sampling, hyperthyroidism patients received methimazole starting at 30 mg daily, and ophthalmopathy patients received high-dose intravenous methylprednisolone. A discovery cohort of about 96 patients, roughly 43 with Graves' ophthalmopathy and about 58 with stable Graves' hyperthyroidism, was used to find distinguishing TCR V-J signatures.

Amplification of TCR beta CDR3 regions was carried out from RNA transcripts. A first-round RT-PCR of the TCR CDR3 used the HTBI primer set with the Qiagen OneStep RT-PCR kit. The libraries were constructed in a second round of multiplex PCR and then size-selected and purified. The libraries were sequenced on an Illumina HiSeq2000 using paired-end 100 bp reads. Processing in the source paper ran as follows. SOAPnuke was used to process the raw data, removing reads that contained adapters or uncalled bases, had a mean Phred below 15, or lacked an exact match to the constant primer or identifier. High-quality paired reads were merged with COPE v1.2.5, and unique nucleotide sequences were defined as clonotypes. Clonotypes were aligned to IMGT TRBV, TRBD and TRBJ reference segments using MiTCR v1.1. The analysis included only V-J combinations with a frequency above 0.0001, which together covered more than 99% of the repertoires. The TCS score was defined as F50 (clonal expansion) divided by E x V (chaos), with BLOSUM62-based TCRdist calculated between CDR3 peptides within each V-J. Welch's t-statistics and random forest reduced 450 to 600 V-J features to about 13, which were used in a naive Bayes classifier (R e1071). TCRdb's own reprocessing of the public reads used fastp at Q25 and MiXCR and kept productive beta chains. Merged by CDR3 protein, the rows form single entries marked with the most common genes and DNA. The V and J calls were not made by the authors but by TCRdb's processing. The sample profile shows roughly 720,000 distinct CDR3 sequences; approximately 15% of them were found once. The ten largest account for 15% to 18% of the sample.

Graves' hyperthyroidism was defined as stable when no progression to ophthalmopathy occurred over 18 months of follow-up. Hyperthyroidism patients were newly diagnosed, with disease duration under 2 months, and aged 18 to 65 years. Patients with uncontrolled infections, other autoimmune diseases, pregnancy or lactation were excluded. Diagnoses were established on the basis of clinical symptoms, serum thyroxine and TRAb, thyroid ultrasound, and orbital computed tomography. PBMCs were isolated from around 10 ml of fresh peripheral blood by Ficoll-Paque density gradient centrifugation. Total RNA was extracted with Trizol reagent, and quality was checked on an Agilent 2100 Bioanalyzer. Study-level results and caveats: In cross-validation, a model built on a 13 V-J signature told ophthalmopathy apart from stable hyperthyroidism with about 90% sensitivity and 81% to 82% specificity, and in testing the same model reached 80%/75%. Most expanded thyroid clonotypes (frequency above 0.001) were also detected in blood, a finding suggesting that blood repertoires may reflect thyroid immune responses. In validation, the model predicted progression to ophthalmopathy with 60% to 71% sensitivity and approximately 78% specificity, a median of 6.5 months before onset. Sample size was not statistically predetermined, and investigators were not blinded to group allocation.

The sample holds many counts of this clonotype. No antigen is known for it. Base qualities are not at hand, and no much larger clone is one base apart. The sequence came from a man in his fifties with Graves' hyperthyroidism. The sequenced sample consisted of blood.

The encoded CDR3 is CASSATAANTGELFF. The nucleotide sequence is given as TGTGCCAGCAGCGCGACGGCGGCGAACACCGGGGAGCTGTTTTTT. The chain links TRBV11-2 with TRBJ2-2; no D segment can be confidently identified. Between the V and J ends, shortened by 5 bases and 0 bases respectively, the junction contains 10 bases. CDR1 SGHAT and CDR2 FQNNGV are derived from the germline V gene. Its CDR3 holds 15 amino acids, cysteine through phenylalanine. Only CDR3 DNA remains: 45 bases, in frame from the first base.